These 29 T cell receptor beta chains were sequenced from one sample in a study of T cells in tuberculosis. The data were produced by immunoSEQ multiplex PCR, yet TCRdb's version contains in-frame clones alone and is incomplete. The repertoire has around 33,000 clones, roughly 94% of them found once; the top ten carry 6.5% to 8.5%. As to time point: new active TB diagnosis, blood taken before or within 7 days of starting treatment. The source was PBMCs, collected at tuberculosis diagnosis. These receptors were obtained from an adult with tuberculosis. Some clones in this sample may be carry-over from other donors' samples.

CDR3 coding DNA: TGTGCCAGCAGCAACCCGGGGGAGGGCACCGGGGAGCTGTTTTTT. Protein product: CASSNPGEGTGELFF. The V gene is TRBV7-3, the J gene TRBJ2-2; 7 bases agree with TRBD2. Germline V lookup: CDR1 SGHTA, CDR2 FQGTGA. This CDR3 has 15 amino acids. The junction had 7 bases not matched to a gene; V was cut back by 5 bases and J by 4 bases.

This clone occurred a few times. This chain connects TRBV4-2 to TRBJ2-3; 11 bases are shared with TRBD2. V lost 1 base to trimming and J lost 4 bases; unmatched junction nucleotides: 7. From germline, CDR1 is LGHNA and CDR2 YNFKEQ. The CDR3 loop spans 17 amino acids. Here the CDR3 DNA reads TGTGCCAGCAGCCAAGCTGCTCGACTAGCGGGGTCAGATACGCAGTATTTT. It encodes CASSQAARLAGSDTQYF.

The chain has TRBV7-6 and TRBJ1-4; no definite D call. The CDR3 is 16 residues long. CDR1 and CDR2 from the germline V gene are SGHVS and FNYEAQ. Trimming stripped 5 bases from V and 8 bases from J, with 21 bases between. The CDR3 DNA reads as TGTGCCAGCAGCCCTATCGTCGGGGTACAAGGGGAAAAACTGTTTTTT. This gives the protein CASSPIVGVQGEKLFF.

As DNA, the CDR3 is TGTGCCAGCAGCACTTGGGGAGGGGACACCGGGGAGCTGTTTTTT. Protein product: CASSTWGGDTGELFF. The rearrangement links TRBV27 to TRBJ2-2; the match to TRBD2 covers 7 bases. J lost 3 bases, V lost 6 bases, and 7 bases had no gene match. The CDR3 consists of 15 residues. The germline V gene has CDR1 MNHEY and CDR2 SMNVEV (reference sequence).

This sequence joins TRBV27 and TRBJ1-1; the match to TRBD1 covers 8 bases. This CDR3 comprises 11 residues. CDR1 and CDR2 from the germline V gene are MNHEY and SMNVEV (reference sequence). V was pared by 8 bases and J by 10 bases, with 6 bases of the junction left unmatched. CDR3 DNA sequence: TGTGCCAGCGGATGGACAGGGAGAGCTTTCTTT. It specifies CASGWTGRAFF.

The chain links TRBV6-1 to TRBJ1-1; 9 bases match TRBD1. Unmatched junction bases numbered 9, after V lost 7 bases and J lost 6 bases. Germline CDR1 is MNHNS and CDR2 is SASEGT. There are 14 residues in the CDR3. The CDR3 nucleotides read TGTGCCAGCATCCGACAACAGGGGGCGGCTGAAGCTTTCTTT. Its translation: CASIRQQGAAEAFF.

The chain employs TRBV9 and TRBJ2-1; 7 bases map to TRBD2. CDR3 length: 12 amino acids. Trimming cost V 3 bases and J 9 bases; bases outside gene matches: 3. The germline V gene has CDR1 SGDLS and CDR2 YYNGEE. CDR3 sequence (DNA): TGTGCCAGCAGCGCTCCTAGCGGTGAGCAGTTCTTC. Residues: CASSAPSGEQFF.

V and J are TRBV27 and TRBJ1-1, with 9 bases matching TRBD1. The length of the CDR3 is 15 residues. CDR1 is MNHEY, CDR2 SMNVEV, per germline (reference sequence). V was clipped by 5 bases and J by 0 bases; unmatched bases: 4. CDR3 sequence reads: CASSRDRAMNTEAFF. DNA of the CDR3: TGTGCCAGCAGTAGGGACAGGGCTATGAACACTGAAGCTTTCTTT.

The CDR3 reads CAASSHAGQVDNEQFF. CDR3 sequence (DNA): TGTGCCGCTTCATCGCACGCGGGACAGGTTGACAATGAGCAGTTCTTC. The chain recombines TRBV10-3 with TRBJ2-1; TRBD1 aligns across 8 bases. Germline V CDR1 and CDR2: ENHRY, SYGVKD. The V segment lost 11 bases and the J segment 5 bases; nucleotides outside the gene matches: 17. The CDR3 covers 16 residues.

The rearrangement links TRBV19 to TRBJ2-3, with 8 bases that match TRBD2. The CDR3 runs to 16 residues. Per the germline V gene, CDR1 is LNHDA and CDR2 is SQIVND (reference sequence). Trimming took 8 bases from V and 5 from J; bases not matched to a gene: 15. CDR3 protein: CASGLSGGRSRDTQYF. DNA of the CDR3: TGTGCCAGTGGCCTAAGCGGGGGACGAAGTAGAGATACGCAGTATTTT.

The V gene is TRBV18, the J gene TRBJ2-1, with 15 nucleotides matching TRBD2. Trimming took 4 bases from V and 8 from J; bases not matched to a gene: 3. The CDR3 runs 15 residues. Germline V CDR1 and CDR2: KGHSH, LQKENI. The DNA for the CDR3 is TGTGCCAGCTCACGTGGACTAGCGGGGGGGGATGAGCAGTTCTTC. This gives the protein CASSRGLAGGDEQFF.

This chain uses TRBV5-4 with TRBJ1-2; no firm D call. The CDR3 is made up of 14 amino acids. The germline V gene has CDR1 SGHNT and CDR2 YYREEE (reference sequence). Between the trimmed V and J ends, which lost 4 bases and 4 bases, there was a span of 14 bases. The CDR3 DNA sequence: TGTGCCAGCAGCCTCGGACTGATCTCCTATGGCTACACCTTC. Protein: CASSLGLISYGYTF.

The chain recombines TRBV29-1 with TRBJ2-7; weak D call: TRBD1 (6 bases). CDR3 length equals 12 residues. Germline V gene sequence: CDR1 SQVTM, CDR2 ANQGSEA. The V end was cut by 3 bases, the J end by 3 bases, with 9 bases between. The CDR3 region has the DNA TGCAGCGTTGAGATGACAGGCTACGAGCAGTACTTC. This translates into CSVEMTGYEQYF.

The chain recombines TRBV7-2 with TRBJ1-6; D is unclear. This CDR3 region has 13 residues. Trimming removed 4 bases from V and 7 bases from J, with 8 bases in between. Germline V lookup: CDR1 SGHTA, CDR2 FQGNSA. CDR3 in DNA: TGTGCCAGCAGCTCCGGACTGAATTCACCCCTCCACTTT. Translation: CASSSGLNSPLHF. Supplemented by reference TRBV7-2 and TRBJ1-6, the full variable domain reads GAGVSQSPSNKVTEKGKDVELRCDPISGHTALYWYRQSLGQGLEFLIYFQGNSAPDKSGLPSDRFSAERTGGSVSTLTIQRTQQEDSAVYLCASSSGLNSPLHFGNGTRLTVT.

This clone has only one observation. CDR3 region: CASTTFSTSGYQETQYF. CDR3 DNA: TGTGCCAGCACCACGTTCTCCACTAGCGGGTACCAAGAGACCCAGTACTTC. The chain recombines TRBV2 with TRBJ2-5; 9 bases agree with TRBD2. Per germline, CDR1 SNHLY and CDR2 FYNNEI. CDR3 length equals 17 residues. Trimming removed 7 bases from V and 0 bases from J; junction bases left unmatched: 12.

J is TRBJ1-1 and V is TRBV19; 7 bases map to TRBD1. This CDR3 has 15 amino acids. Germline CDR1 is LNHDA and CDR2 is SQIVND (reference sequence). With V trimmed by 5 bases and J by 5 bases, 11 bases remained unmatched. Written as DNA, the CDR3 is TGTGCCAGTAGTCGATGGGACAGAGGGATTACTGAAGCTTTCTTT. Translated: CASSRWDRGITEAFF.

This CDR3 is CASSLTGTSYEQYF. CDR3 in DNA: TGTGCCAGCAGCTTGACAGGCACCTCCTACGAGCAGTACTTC. The chain combines TRBV5-4 with TRBJ2-7; a weak D match, TRBD1 (5 bases). The germline V gene encodes CDR1 SGHNT and CDR2 YYREEE (reference sequence). The CDR3 is 14 residues long. Trimming pared 1 base from V and 0 bases from J, leaving 8 bases between.

J is TRBJ2-2 and V is TRBV7-9; a weak D match, TRBD1 (5 bases). Germline V lookup: CDR1 SEHNR, CDR2 FQNEAQ (reference sequence). The length of the CDR3 is 12 residues. V was pared by 5 bases and J by 6 bases, with 7 bases between. CDR3 nucleotides: TGTGCCAGCAGCACCAGGGCCGGGGAGCTGTTTTTT. This codes for CASSTRAGELFF.

The rearrangement uses TRBV10-3 and TRBJ1-5; D not resolved. The CDR3 is 13 residues long. Germline values: CDR1 ENHRY, CDR2 SYGVKD. V was pared by 7 bases and J by 0 bases, with 7 bases between. This CDR3 is CAITVDSNQPQHF. DNA of the CDR3: TGTGCCATCACGGTAGATAGCAATCAGCCCCAGCATTTT.

The chain has TRBV15 and TRBJ2-5; D remains unclear. This CDR3 is built from 14 residues. With 0 bases removed from V and 1 base from J, the gap between germline ends came to 6 bases. CDR1 and CDR2 (germline): LNHNV, YYDKDF (reference sequence). CDR3 in amino acids: CATSRDVGQETQYF. Written as DNA, the CDR3 is TGTGCCACCAGCAGAGATGTCGGCCAAGAGACCCAGTACTTC.

The CDR3 loop is CASSPLRTRTYEQYF. The CDR3 bases are TGCGCCAGCAGCCCCCTCCGTACTAGGACCTACGAGCAGTACTTC. V is TRBV4-1 and J is TRBJ2-7; a possible D gene is TRBD2 (5 bases). From germline, CDR1 is MGHRA and CDR2 YSYEKL. The V gene lost 4 bases and the J gene lost 2 bases, with 15 bases spanning the gap. The CDR3 covers 15 residues.

The chain joins TRBV7-9 to TRBJ2-1; D gene unclear. The CDR3 covers 14 residues. Trimming shortened V by 8 bases and J by 4 bases, and 15 bases separated the two germline ends. CDR1 and CDR2 (germline): SEHNR, FQNEAQ (reference sequence). Here the CDR3 DNA reads TGTGCCAGCGGTTCCCGCGACATTTACAATGAGCAGTTCTTC. Translating it yields CASGSRDIYNEQFF.

The V call is TRBV7-8, the J call TRBJ1-3; TRBD1 might be the D (6 bases). The V end was cut by 4 bases, the J end by 3 bases, with 16 bases between. The CDR3 is 16 residues long. CDR1 is SGHVS, CDR2 FQNEAQ, per germline. The CDR3 is CASSSRGGAGGNTIYF. In DNA form, the CDR3 reads TGTGCCAGCAGCTCCAGGGGAGGGGCAGGTGGAAACACCATATATTTT.

This clone turned up a few times. The rearrangement links TRBV5-1 to TRBJ1-2; D unresolved. Trimming cost V 5 bases and J 1 base, with 6 bases left between them. This CDR3 is 12 amino acids long. Germline V gene lookup returns CDR1 SGHRS and CDR2 YFSETQ. This CDR3 is CASRADNYGYTF. The CDR3 region has the DNA TGCGCCAGCAGGGCAGATAACTATGGCTACACCTTC.

The chain has TRBV18 and TRBJ1-2; weak D call: TRBD1 (5 bases). Germline CDR1 is KGHSH and CDR2 is LQKENI. The V and J ends lost 5 bases and 4 bases respectively, with 14 bases between them. The CDR3 is 14 amino acids. In DNA, the CDR3 is TGTGCCAGCTCAGCAACCAGGGAGGTCTATGGCTACACCTTC. Translated: CASSATREVYGYTF.

The rearrangement joins TRBV14 to TRBJ1-6; 9 nucleotides line up with TRBD1. Trimming at V came to 1 base and at J to 4 bases, leaving 17 bases not matched to a gene. The CDR3 runs 21 residues. Germline V lookup: CDR1 SGHDN, CDR2 FVKESK. The CDR3 reads CASSQGGLRPGQGGYNSPLHF. CDR3 in DNA: TGTGCCAGCAGCCAAGGGGGACTTCGCCCGGGACAGGGAGGGTATAATTCACCCCTCCACTTT.

The rearrangement links TRBV7-2 to TRBJ2-7; 14 nucleotides agree with TRBD2. The J segment lost 6 bases and the V segment lost 3 bases, leaving 1 base of the junction unmatched. The CDR3 covers 14 residues. The V gene's germline CDR1 is SGHTA and CDR2 FQGNSA. CDR3 residues: CASSFGTSGGEQYF. DNA of the CDR3: TGTGCCAGCAGCTTCGGGACTAGCGGGGGCGAGCAGTACTTC.

V usage is TRBV7-2 and J usage is TRBJ1-1; unclear D gene. The CDR3 has 14 residues. The germline V and J ends were trimmed by 8 bases and 0 bases, with 13 bases remaining between them. Germline CDR1 SGHTA, CDR2 FQGNSA. Here the CDR3 reads CASAYGLLNTEAFF. DNA for the CDR3: TGTGCCAGCGCCTATGGACTCCTGAACACTGAAGCTTTCTTT.

V usage is TRBV19 and J usage is TRBJ1-1; D might be TRBD1 (5 bases). CDR1 and CDR2 (germline): LNHDA, SQIVND (reference sequence). Trimming took off 0 bases at V and 7 bases at J, with 9 bases between the two ends. The CDR3 has 13 residues. CDR3: CASSIDKDSEAFF. As DNA, the CDR3 is TGTGCCAGTAGTATAGATAAAGACAGTGAAGCTTTCTTT.